These 23 T cell receptor beta chains originate from one sample sequenced in a study of immune cell composition in non-small cell lung cancer. Normal lung sampling was at least 3 cm from the tumour, as distant as possible. The method was immunoSEQ multiplex PCR; TCRdb's version includes in-frame clones alone and lacks a portion of them. The sample has 900 to 1,300 clones, 82% seen once; the top ten hold about 12%. Sequences were obtained from non-adjacent lung tissue. These receptors all stem from a human donor with non-small cell lung cancer.

The chain uses TRBV18 and TRBJ2-7; tentatively, D is TRBD1 (6 bases). V lost 1 base, J lost 4 bases, and 26 bases lay in between. CDR3 size: 19 residues. Germline CDR1 is KGHSH and CDR2 is LQKENI. DNA of the CDR3: TGTGCCAGCTCACCACGGGCTCCGGGACAAGGAGACCTTATGTACGAGCAGTACTTC. Protein: CASSPRAPGQGDLMYEQYF.

CDR3 protein: CASSLPRATNEKLFF. The DNA for the CDR3 is TGTGCCAGCAGTTTACCGCGAGCAACTAATGAAAAACTGTTTTTT. J is TRBJ1-4 and V is TRBV28; D is uncertain. The germline V gene has CDR1 MDHEN and CDR2 SYDVKM. This CDR3 is built from 15 residues. V shed 2 bases and J shed 0 bases, with 7 bases lying between them.

A single count supports this clone. This sequence joins TRBV7-2 and TRBJ2-1; possibly TRBD2 for D (6 bases). Trimming pared 4 bases from V and 0 bases from J, leaving 13 bases between. From germline, CDR1 is SGHTA and CDR2 FQGNSA. The CDR3 covers 16 residues. As DNA, the CDR3 is TGTGCCAGCAGCTCGGTAGCGGAGAGCTCCTACAATGAGCAGTTCTTC. This gives the protein CASSSVAESSYNEQFF.

J is TRBJ2-1 and V is TRBV6-5; D is perhaps TRBD1 (5 bases). Germline values: CDR1 MNHEY, CDR2 SVGAGI. V lost 3 bases, J lost 5 bases, and 14 bases lay in between. This CDR3 comprises 15 residues. The CDR3 region is CASSYQATVNNEQFF. As DNA, the CDR3 is TGTGCCAGCAGTTATCAGGCGACAGTTAACAATGAGCAGTTCTTC.

The chain recombines TRBV7-9 with TRBJ2-1, with D maybe TRBD2 (6 bases). The CDR3 has 16 amino acids. The V end lost 0 bases, the J end lost 4 bases, and 13 bases lay between the germline ends. Germline CDR1 SEHNR, CDR2 FQNEAQ (reference sequence). This CDR3 is CASSLAPQAGYNEQFF. CDR3 nucleotide sequence: TGTGCCAGCAGCTTAGCGCCACAGGCGGGGTACAATGAGCAGTTCTTC.

This sequence joins TRBV5-1 and TRBJ1-1; TRBD1 matches at 7 bases. The CDR3 length is 14 residues. The J segment lost 4 bases and the V segment lost 2 bases, leaving 5 bases of the junction unmatched. Germline loops: CDR1 SGHRS, CDR2 YFSETQ. The CDR3 coding sequence is TGCGCCAGCAGCTTCGACAGGGCGGGCACTGAAGCTTTCTTT. Translated: CASSFDRAGTEAFF.

The CDR3 bases are TGTGCCAGCAGTGAAGCTAGCGGCTCCTACAATGAGCAGTTCTTC. Protein product: CASSEASGSYNEQFF. V is TRBV6-1 and J is TRBJ2-1; tentative D call: TRBD2 (6 bases). Germline V gives CDR1 MNHNS, CDR2 SASEGT. The CDR3 is 15 amino acids. Between the trimmed V and J ends, which lost 0 bases and 0 bases, there was a span of 6 bases.

This chain joins TRBV7-8 and TRBJ1-5; D gene unclear. The germline CDR1 and CDR2 sequences are SGHVS and FQNEAQ. This CDR3 region has 12 residues. The germline V and J ends were trimmed by 5 bases and 3 bases, with 5 bases remaining between them. The CDR3 is CASSPVNQPQHF. DNA for the CDR3: TGTGCCAGCAGCCCCGTCAATCAGCCCCAGCATTTT.

The chain couples TRBV25-1 to TRBJ1-2; the D is unclear. Trimming left V 7 bases short and J 3 bases short, with 15 bases between. From germline, CDR1 is MGHDK and CDR2 SYGVNS. This CDR3 is 14 amino acids long. Here the CDR3 reads CASTEGAGDYGYTF. CDR3 coding DNA: TGTGCCAGCACGGAGGGCGCTGGTGACTATGGCTACACCTTC.

The rearrangement joins TRBV15 to TRBJ1-4; TRBD1 is a possible D gene (6 bases). The germline CDR1 and CDR2 sequences are LNHNV and YYDKDF (reference sequence). The CDR3 covers 16 residues. The V end lost 4 bases, the J end lost 6 bases, and 18 bases lay between the germline ends. The CDR3 DNA is TGTGCCACCAGCACCGACGCTGGGGGCTTTGATGAAAAACTGTTTTTT. This sequence encodes CATSTDAGGFDEKLFF. Combining the CDR3 with reference TRBV15 and TRBJ1-4 gives the whole variable domain DAMVIQNPRYQVTQFGKPVTLSCSQTLNHNVMYWYQQKSSQAPKLLFHYYDKDFNNEADTPDNFQSRRPNTSFCFLDIRSPGLGDTAMYLCATSTDAGGFDEKLFFGSGTQLSVL.

The V gene is TRBV30, the J gene TRBJ2-4, with D maybe TRBD2 (5 bases). Per germline, CDR1 GTSNPN and CDR2 SVGIG (reference sequence). This CDR3 comprises 15 residues. V gave up 0 bases and J gave up 10 bases, with 19 bases separating them. CDR3 sequence: CAWSVGSAKGSIQYF. The CDR3, as DNA: TGTGCCTGGAGTGTAGGGAGCGCCAAGGGCAGTATTCAGTACTTC. The whole variable domain, remainder taken from reference TRBV30 and TRBJ2-4, is SQTIHQWPATLVQPVGSPLSLECTVEGTSNPNLYWYRQAAGRGLQLLFYSVGIGQISSEVPQNLSASRPQDRQFILSSKKLLLSDSGFYLCAWSVGSAKGSIQYFGAGTRLSVL.

A single count supports this clone. This chain links TRBV6-5 with TRBJ2-6; no firm D call. V was cut by 0 bases and J by 0 bases, with 3 bases left in between. The CDR3 extends over 15 amino acids. Germline V CDR1 and CDR2: MNHEY, SVGAGI. CDR3 DNA sequence: TGTGCCAGCAGTTACTCGAGCTCTGGGGCCAACGTCCTGACTTTC. Its protein product is CASSYSSSGANVLTF.

This rearrangement joins TRBV30 to TRBJ1-6, with D perhaps matching TRBD1 (5 bases). V lost 2 bases and J lost 7, with 12 bases in between. CDR3 size: 14 residues. Germline assignment: CDR1 GTSNPN and CDR2 SVGIG (reference sequence). The CDR3 coding sequence is TGTGCCTGGAGTCCCCGGACATGGAATTCACCCCTCCACTTT. Translating it yields CAWSPRTWNSPLHF.

The chain carries TRBV9 and TRBJ1-4; possible D gene TRBD1, 5 bases. The CDR3 is 14 residues long. Looked up from germline, CDR1 is SGDLS and CDR2 is YYNGEE. Trimming shortened V by 4 bases and J by 8 bases, and 15 bases separated the two germline ends. The CDR3 reads CASSPSTVREKLFF. CDR3 coding DNA: TGTGCCAGCAGCCCCTCGACAGTGAGAGAAAAACTGTTTTTT.

The rearrangement joins TRBV6-4 to TRBJ2-2, with 11 bases identical to TRBD1. Germline-derived CDR1 and CDR2 are MRHNA and SNTAGT. The CDR3 contains 16 residues. The V and J ends lost 4 bases and 1 base, in that order; junction bases with no gene match: 2. CDR3 loop: CASSAGTGGNTGELFF. In DNA, the CDR3 is TGTGCCAGCAGTGCCGGGACAGGGGGGAACACCGGGGAGCTGTTTTTT.

J is TRBJ1-6 and V is TRBV6-1; TRBD1 agrees at 8 bases. The germline V gene encodes CDR1 MNHNS and CDR2 SASEGT. The V segment lost 6 bases and the J segment 9 bases; nucleotides outside the gene matches: 10. This CDR3 contains 15 residues. Written as DNA, the CDR3 is TGTGCCAGCAGAGGAACCAGGACAGGGATTTCACCCCTCCACTTT. It specifies CASRGTRTGISPLHF.

The rearrangement joins TRBV6-6 to TRBJ1-5; the D is unclear. CDR3 size: 12 residues. In germline, CDR1 is MNHNY, CDR2 SVGAGI (reference sequence). V was trimmed by 6 bases and J by 7 bases, leaving 10 bases between them. CDR3 sequence reads: CASSWEAQPQHF. The CDR3 nucleotides are TGTGCCAGCAGCTGGGAGGCGCAGCCCCAGCATTTT.

The chain combines TRBV19 with TRBJ1-1, with TRBD1 identical over 7 bases. V lost 8 bases to trimming and J lost 5 bases; unmatched junction nucleotides: 8. Germline assignment: CDR1 LNHDA and CDR2 SQIVND (reference sequence). This CDR3 has 13 residues. CDR3 sequence: CASSSGGTTEAFF. The CDR3 bases are TGTGCCAGTTCATCAGGGGGAACGACTGAAGCTTTCTTT.

This clone was seen just once. The chain recombines TRBV11-3 with TRBJ2-2, with a weak D call TRBD2 (5 bases). Germline loops: CDR1 SGHNT, CDR2 YENEEA. The CDR3 is 16 residues long. With 5 bases removed from V and 4 bases from J, the gap between germline ends came to 17 bases. The CDR3 DNA sequence: TGTGCCAGCAGCCCCAACGCGGGCGGAGGCACCGGGGAGCTGTTTTTT. Its translation is CASSPNAGGGTGELFF. The whole variable domain, remainder taken from reference TRBV11-3 and TRBJ2-2, is EAGVVQSPRYKIIEKKQPVAFWCNPISGHNTLYWYLQNLGQGPELLIRYENEEAVDDSQLPKDRFSAERLKGVDSTLKIQPAELGDSAVYLCASSPNAGGGTGELFFGEGSRLTVL.

The CDR3 DNA reads TGCGCCAGCAGCTTGGGGCCAACAGGGGGGTACGAGTCGAGTCAGCCCCAGCATTTT. This translates into CASSLGPTGGYESSQPQHF. The chain links TRBV5-1 to TRBJ1-5; 8 nucleotides match TRBD1. Trimming at V came to 0 bases and at J to 6 bases, leaving 17 bases not matched to a gene. Germline-derived CDR1 and CDR2 are SGHRS and YFSETQ. The CDR3 totals 19 residues.

This chain connects TRBV5-1 to TRBJ1-2, with D maybe TRBD1 (5 bases). Per germline, CDR1 SGHRS and CDR2 YFSETQ. Trimming shortened V by 4 bases and J by 0 bases, and 10 bases separated the two germline ends. CDR3 length equals 14 residues. The CDR3 DNA is TGCGCCAGCAGCGCCGACAGAGCTAACTATGGCTACACCTTC. Encoded protein: CASSADRANYGYTF.

This CDR3 reads CASSPGATGELFF. In DNA, the CDR3 is TGTGCCAGCTCACCAGGGGCCACCGGGGAGCTGTTTTTT. The rearrangement joins TRBV18 to TRBJ2-2; D possibly corresponds to TRBD1 (5 bases). CDR1 is KGHSH, CDR2 LQKENI, per germline. The CDR3 runs to 13 residues. V lost 2 bases and J lost 4, with 5 bases in between.

The chain joins TRBV7-2 to TRBJ1-5, with D perhaps TRBD1 (6 bases). CDR1 is SGHTA, CDR2 FQGNSA, per germline. There are 14 residues in the CDR3. V was pared by 5 bases and J by 9 bases, with 17 bases between. CDR3 residues: CASSAGTRTLPQHF. CDR3 DNA sequence: TGTGCCAGCAGCGCCGGGACAAGGACTCTGCCCCAGCATTTT. Supplemented by reference TRBV7-2 and TRBJ1-5, the full variable domain reads GAGVSQSPSNKVTEKGKDVELRCDPISGHTALYWYRQSLGQGLEFLIYFQGNSAPDKSGLPSDRFSAERTGGSVSTLTIQRTQQEDSAVYLCASSAGTRTLPQHFGDGTRLSIL.